The rows below give T cell receptor beta chains drawn from one sample of a study of blood T cell repertoires in COVID-19. Clones were read by immunoSEQ multiplex PCR, and TCRdb kept only the in-frame ones, dropping some. This table has 100,000 to 150,000 clones, roughly 90% appearing once. Sequencing was performed on peripheral blood. All receptors derive from a man between 60 and 70 years old with COVID-19, enrolled during active disease. CDR3s include the opening cysteine and the closing phenylalanine or tryptophan. The order of the fields is CDR3 length, D gene, J gene, V gene, clone size, CDR3 protein, CDR3 DNA. D genes are given only for firm matches. Clone size is shown for a subset of rows, as once, few, many or a class of expanded clone.

CDR3 length: 16; D gene: NA; J gene: TRBJ1-2; V gene: TRBV15; clone size: NA; CDR3 protein: CATSRTPERKEYGYTF; CDR3 DNA: TGTGCCACCAGCAGGACACCTGAGCGGAAAGAATATGGCTACACCTTC
CDR3 length: 17; D gene: TRBD1; J gene: TRBJ2-1; V gene: TRBV24-1; clone size: once; CDR3 protein: CATSDWGRQGRENEQFF; CDR3 DNA: TGTGCCACCAGTGATTGGGGGCGACAGGGTAGGGAGAATGAGCAGTTCTTC
CDR3 length: 19; D gene: NA; J gene: TRBJ2-1; V gene: TRBV5-1; clone size: NA; CDR3 protein: CASSLVVPGGASSYNEQFF; CDR3 DNA: TGCGCCAGCAGCTTGGTTGTTCCGGGCGGGGCATCCTCCTACAATGAGCAGTTCTTC
CDR3 length: 17; D gene: NA; J gene: TRBJ1-2; V gene: TRBV10-3; clone size: NA; CDR3 protein: CAISDGGGFVSPYGYTF; CDR3 DNA: TGTGCCATCAGTGATGGGGGCGGATTTGTCAGCCCCTATGGCTACACCTTC
CDR3 length: 13; D gene: NA; J gene: TRBJ1-4; V gene: TRBV10-2; clone size: NA; CDR3 protein: CASSIELNEKLFF; CDR3 DNA: TGCGCCAGCAGTATAGAGCTGAATGAAAAACTGTTTTTT
CDR3 length: 13; D gene: NA; J gene: TRBJ1-1; V gene: TRBV15; clone size: NA; CDR3 protein: CATSQTVNTEAFF; CDR3 DNA: TGTGCCACCAGCCAAACAGTGAACACTGAAGCTTTCTTT
CDR3 length: 14; D gene: NA; J gene: TRBJ2-7; V gene: TRBV11-1; clone size: once; CDR3 protein: CASSLNRVSGEQYF; CDR3 DNA: TGTGCCAGCAGCCTGAACAGGGTTTCGGGGGAGCAGTACTTC
CDR3 length: 19; D gene: TRBD2; J gene: TRBJ2-1; V gene: TRBV3-1/TRBV3-2; clone size: once; CDR3 protein: CASSLNVFRREGTYNEQFF; CDR3 DNA: TGTGCCAGCAGCCTCAATGTATTCCGGCGGGAGGGCACGTACAATGAGCAGTTCTTC
CDR3 length: 13; D gene: NA; J gene: TRBJ1-5; V gene: TRBV24-1; clone size: NA; CDR3 protein: CATSGMGNQPQHF; CDR3 DNA: TGTGCCACCAGCGGGATGGGCAATCAGCCCCAGCATTTT
CDR3 length: 15; D gene: NA; J gene: TRBJ2-3; V gene: TRBV11-3; clone size: NA; CDR3 protein: CASSLDNGREDTQYF; CDR3 DNA: TGTGCCAGCAGCTTAGATAACGGGAGAGAAGATACGCAGTATTTT
CDR3 length: 16; D gene: TRBD2; J gene: TRBJ2-2; V gene: TRBV24-1; clone size: NA; CDR3 protein: CATSDTSGKYTGELFF; CDR3 DNA: TGTGCCACCAGTGACACCAGCGGGAAGTACACCGGGGAGCTGTTTTTT
CDR3 length: 13; D gene: NA; J gene: TRBJ2-2; V gene: TRBV5-4; clone size: few; CDR3 protein: CASSFGTWGELFF; CDR3 DNA: TGTGCCAGCAGCTTCGGGACTTGGGGGGAGCTGTTTTTT
CDR3 length: 16; D gene: TRBD2; J gene: TRBJ2-2; V gene: TRBV14; clone size: NA; CDR3 protein: CASSRLAGGGTGELFF; CDR3 DNA: TGTGCCAGCAGCCGCCTAGCGGGAGGAGGCACCGGGGAGCTGTTTTTT
CDR3 length: 13; D gene: NA; J gene: TRBJ2-2; V gene: TRBV12-3/TRBV12-4; clone size: NA; CDR3 protein: CASSLLVSGELFF; CDR3 DNA: TGTGCCAGCAGCCTCCTAGTTAGCGGGGAGCTGTTTTTT
CDR3 length: 20; D gene: NA; J gene: TRBJ1-1; V gene: TRBV21-1; clone size: NA; CDR3 protein: CASSKEKDSNGTGGRTEAFF; CDR3 DNA: TGTGCCAGCAGCAAAGAGAAAGATTCGAACGGGACAGGGGGCCGAACTGAAGCTTTCTTT
CDR3 length: 15; D gene: TRBD1; J gene: TRBJ2-2; V gene: TRBV19; clone size: NA; CDR3 protein: CASSTRDSFTGELFF; CDR3 DNA: TGTGCCAGTAGTACACGGGACAGTTTCACCGGGGAGCTGTTTTTT
CDR3 length: 17; D gene: TRBD2; J gene: TRBJ2-3; V gene: TRBV9; clone size: NA; CDR3 protein: CASSVFSAGEAPDTQYF; CDR3 DNA: TGTGCCAGCAGCGTGTTTTCGGCGGGAGAGGCCCCAGATACGCAGTATTTT
CDR3 length: 14; D gene: TRBD2; J gene: TRBJ2-1; V gene: TRBV24-1; clone size: NA; CDR3 protein: CATSDFGLGYEQFF; CDR3 DNA: TGTGCCACCAGTGATTTTGGACTAGGATATGAGCAGTTCTTC
CDR3 length: 15; D gene: NA; J gene: TRBJ2-3; V gene: TRBV2; clone size: NA; CDR3 protein: CASRVQGLEEYTQYF; CDR3 DNA: TGTGCCAGCAGAGTACAGGGCCTCGAGGAGTATACGCAGTATTTT
CDR3 length: 15; D gene: TRBD2; J gene: TRBJ2-2; V gene: TRBV11-3; clone size: NA; CDR3 protein: CASSTSGGDTGELFF; CDR3 DNA: TGTGCCAGCAGCACCTCCGGGGGGGATACCGGGGAGCTGTTTTTT
CDR3 length: 18; D gene: NA; J gene: TRBJ2-6; V gene: TRBV7-8; clone size: NA; CDR3 protein: CASSLFPRGQRGANVLTF; CDR3 DNA: TGTGCCAGCAGCTTGTTCCCCAGGGGCCAACGTGGGGCCAACGTCCTGACTTTC
CDR3 length: 13; D gene: NA; J gene: TRBJ1-2; V gene: TRBV29-1; clone size: NA; CDR3 protein: CSSRGRYDYGYTF; CDR3 DNA: TGCAGCTCCAGGGGTCGGTATGACTATGGCTACACCTTC
CDR3 length: 13; D gene: TRBD1; J gene: TRBJ1-1; V gene: TRBV5-1; clone size: NA; CDR3 protein: CASSDGQGTEAFF; CDR3 DNA: TGCGCCAGCAGCGACGGACAGGGCACTGAAGCTTTCTTT
CDR3 length: 16; D gene: TRBD1; J gene: TRBJ2-2; V gene: TRBV7-9; clone size: NA; CDR3 protein: CASSPDRVASTGELFF; CDR3 DNA: TGTGCCAGCAGCCCGGACAGGGTAGCCAGCACCGGGGAGCTGTTTTTT
CDR3 length: 14; D gene: TRBD2; J gene: TRBJ2-1; V gene: TRBV10-1; clone size: NA; CDR3 protein: CASSESGTSDEQFF; CDR3 DNA: TGCGCCAGCAGTGAGTCCGGGACTAGCGATGAGCAGTTCTTC
CDR3 length: 16; D gene: TRBD1; J gene: TRBJ1-4; V gene: TRBV11-2; clone size: NA; CDR3 protein: CASSLQGRGGDEKLFF; CDR3 DNA: TGTGCCAGCAGCCTACAGGGGCGCGGGGGGGATGAAAAACTGTTTTTT
CDR3 length: 14; D gene: NA; J gene: TRBJ1-4; V gene: TRBV18; clone size: once; CDR3 protein: CASSPGQGGEKLFF; CDR3 DNA: TGTGCCAGCTCACCAGGCCAGGGCGGTGAAAAACTGTTTTTT
CDR3 length: 19; D gene: NA; J gene: TRBJ1-4; V gene: TRBV7-9; clone size: once; CDR3 protein: CASSSPNQLPGVGNEKLFF; CDR3 DNA: TGTGCCAGCAGCTCGCCGAACCAGTTACCAGGGGTCGGCAATGAAAAACTGTTTTTT
CDR3 length: 14; D gene: TRBD2; J gene: TRBJ2-2; V gene: TRBV2; clone size: NA; CDR3 protein: CASIEGTTTGELFF; CDR3 DNA: TGTGCCAGCATAGAGGGGACTACTACCGGGGAGCTGTTTTTT
CDR3 length: 13; D gene: NA; J gene: TRBJ1-1; V gene: TRBV7-2; clone size: NA; CDR3 protein: CASSSDAAAGAFF; CDR3 DNA: TGTGCCAGCAGCTCGGACGCCGCGGCGGGAGCTTTCTTT
CDR3 length: 18; D gene: TRBD2; J gene: TRBJ2-1; V gene: TRBV2; clone size: NA; CDR3 protein: CASSEAVMRAGGPNEQFF; CDR3 DNA: TGTGCCAGCAGTGAAGCGGTTATGAGAGCGGGAGGGCCTAATGAGCAGTTCTTC
CDR3 length: 17; D gene: TRBD2; J gene: TRBJ2-1; V gene: TRBV9; clone size: NA; CDR3 protein: CASSVAKEAGGSREQFF; CDR3 DNA: TGTGCCAGCAGCGTAGCTAAGGAGGCGGGAGGGTCTAGGGAGCAGTTCTTC